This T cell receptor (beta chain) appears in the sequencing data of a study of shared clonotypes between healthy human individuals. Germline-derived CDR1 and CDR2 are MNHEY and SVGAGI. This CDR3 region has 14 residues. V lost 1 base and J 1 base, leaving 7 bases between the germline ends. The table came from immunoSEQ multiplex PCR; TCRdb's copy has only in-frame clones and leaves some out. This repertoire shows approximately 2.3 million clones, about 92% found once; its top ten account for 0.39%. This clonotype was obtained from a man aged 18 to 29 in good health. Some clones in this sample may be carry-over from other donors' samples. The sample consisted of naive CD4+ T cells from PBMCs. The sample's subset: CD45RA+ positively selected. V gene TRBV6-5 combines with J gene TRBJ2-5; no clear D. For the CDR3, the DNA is TGTGCCAGCAGTTACTTGGTCAGCCAAGAGACCCAGTACTTC. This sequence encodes CASSYLVSQETQYF.